These 19 T cell receptor beta chains were sequenced from one sample in a study of CD8 T cells in Susac syndrome. cDNA came from roughly 0.53 to 1 ug RNA primed by random hexamers. TCRdb called the immunoSEQ multiplex PCR reads again in MiXCR, with one record for every CDR3 protein. The sample lists 80,000 or so distinct CDR3 sequences; approximately 96% were seen once. What was sequenced was CD8+ T cells from PBMCs. The source is a human donor with Susac syndrome.

This clonotype was recorded only once. V and J are TRBV28 and TRBJ2-1, with D uncertain. The ends were cut back, 6 bases at V and 7 bases at J, with 10 bases in the middle. The CDR3 totals 12 residues. Germline CDR1 and CDR2: MDHEN and SYDVKM. CDR3 amino acids: CASSSRWNEQFF. Written as DNA, the CDR3 is TGTGCCAGCAGCTCGCGGTGGAATGAGCAGTTCTTC.

The V and J genes are TRBV20-1 and TRBJ1-3; no definite D call. Germline V lookup: CDR1 DFQATT, CDR2 SNEGSKA (reference sequence). This CDR3 comprises 11 residues. V lost 6 bases, J lost 6 bases, and 9 bases lay in between. CDR3 bases: TGCAGTGCCGAGGGCCAAAACACCATATATTTT. Its translation: CSAEGQNTIYF.

The chain has TRBV15 and TRBJ1-1, with D hard to call. Trimming stripped 0 bases from V and 4 bases from J, with 12 bases between. CDR1 is LNHNV, CDR2 YYDKDF, per germline (reference sequence). The CDR3 covers 15 residues. The CDR3 nucleotides read TGTGCCACCAGCAGAGATCCCTGGACGGGCACTGAAGCTTTCTTT. Its translation is CATSRDPWTGTEAFF.

This clonotype came up once. The CDR3 bases are TGTGCCAGCAGTGAGGGACAGGGGGCGGTATATGAGCAGTTCTTC. Its protein product is CASSEGQGAVYEQFF. This sequence joins TRBV2 and TRBJ2-1; TRBD1 agrees at 12 bases. With V trimmed by 3 bases and J by 8 bases, 5 bases remained unmatched. The CDR3 loop spans 15 amino acids. Germline assignment: CDR1 SNHLY and CDR2 FYNNEI.

This chain uses TRBV11-2 with TRBJ1-2, with D unclear. The CDR3 totals 13 residues. Germline assignment: CDR1 SGHAT and CDR2 FQNNGV. Trimming left V 5 bases short and J 4 bases short, with 11 bases between. The CDR3 nucleotides read TGTGCCAGCAGCCGAATCGGGCGCTATGGCTACACCTTC. Residues: CASSRIGRYGYTF.

This rearrangement joins TRBV6-5 to TRBJ2-7; 8 bases fit TRBD2. The germline V gene encodes CDR1 MNHEY and CDR2 SVGAGI. The CDR3 is 15 residues long. The junction had 11 bases not matched to a gene; V was cut back by 4 bases and J by 6 bases. The CDR3 spells CASSLAGGGVSEQYF. Here the CDR3 DNA reads TGTGCCAGCAGTTTGGCCGGGGGGGGAGTTAGCGAGCAGTACTTC.

This clonotype was observed a single time. The J gene is TRBJ2-7, the V gene TRBV18; D is perhaps TRBD2 (5 bases). The CDR3 runs 14 residues. The V and J ends lost 4 bases and 2 bases respectively, with 12 bases between them. The germline V gene encodes CDR1 KGHSH and CDR2 LQKENI. CDR3 amino acids: CASSLIGETYEQYF. DNA for the CDR3: TGTGCCAGCTCACTTATCGGGGAGACCTACGAGCAGTACTTC.

V and J are TRBV19 and TRBJ2-3, with a weak D call TRBD1 (6 bases). The length of the CDR3 is 13 residues. In germline, CDR1 is LNHDA, CDR2 SQIVND (reference sequence). Trimming stripped 6 bases from V and 4 bases from J, with 11 bases between. The CDR3 sequence is CASRQPGADTQYF. In DNA form, the CDR3 reads TGTGCCAGTAGGCAGCCAGGGGCAGATACGCAGTATTTT. Full variable domain (remainder filled in from reference TRBV19 and TRBJ2-3): DGGITQSPKYLFRKEGQNVTLSCEQNLNHDAMYWYRQDPGQGLRLIYYSQIVNDFQKGDIAEGYSVSREKKESFPLTVTSAQKNPTAFYLCASRQPGADTQYFGPGTRLTVL.

V and J are TRBV15 and TRBJ2-7, with D possibly called TRBD1 or TRBD2 (5 bases each). The CDR3 consists of 15 residues. Germline CDR1 reads LNHNV; CDR2 reads YYDKDF (reference sequence). V was pared by 5 bases and J by 3 bases, with 17 bases between. The CDR3 loop is CATSGSQGVGYEQYV. CDR3 DNA: TGTGCCACCAGCGGGAGCCAGGGTGTCGGCTACGAGCAGTACGTC.

This rearrangement joins TRBV20-1 to TRBJ2-7; 7 nucleotides align to TRBD1. This CDR3 has 14 amino acids. V was clipped by 8 bases and J by 2 bases; unmatched bases: 12. CDR1 is DFQATT, CDR2 SNEGSKA, per germline (reference sequence). CDR3: CSLFDREAAYEQYV. In nucleotides, the CDR3 is TGCAGTTTATTCGACAGGGAAGCCGCCTACGAGCAGTACGTC.

This chain connects TRBV29-1 to TRBJ2-5; 9 nucleotides match TRBD2. Germline values: CDR1 SQVTM, CDR2 ANQGSEA. J gave up 5 bases and V 3 bases, and 10 bases lay outside the gene matches. The CDR3 is 15 residues long. The CDR3 loop reads CSVDGLREGPETQYF. In DNA, the CDR3 is TGCAGCGTTGATGGTTTGCGGGAGGGCCCCGAGACCCAGTACTTC.

J is TRBJ2-5 and V is TRBV5-4, with 7 bases fitting TRBD2. The CDR3 runs to 14 residues. Germline CDR1 SGHNT, CDR2 YYREEE (reference sequence). V shed 4 bases, J shed 2 bases, and the junction held 5 bases outside the gene matches. In DNA, the CDR3 is TGTGCCAGCAGCCGAGCGGGGCTACAAGAGACCCAGTACTTC. This translates into CASSRAGLQETQYF.

The chain couples TRBV15 to TRBJ2-1; D is perhaps TRBD1 (6 bases). V lost 2 bases to trimming and J lost 0 bases, with 8 bases between them. The germline V gene encodes CDR1 LNHNV and CDR2 YYDKDF (reference sequence). This CDR3 comprises 15 residues. CDR3 in amino acids: CATSRQGSSYNEQFF. CDR3 in DNA: TGTGCCACCAGCAGACAGGGGAGCTCCTACAATGAGCAGTTCTTC.

The chain employs TRBV20-1 and TRBJ2-3; no firm D call. The CDR3 contains 14 residues. V was trimmed by 0 bases and J by 4 bases, leaving 11 bases between them. CDR1 and CDR2 from the germline V gene are DFQATT and SNEGSKA (reference sequence). CDR3 region: CSARDPRLSDTQYF. The CDR3 DNA follows: TGCAGTGCTAGAGATCCCAGGCTCTCAGATACGCAGTATTTT.

The rearrangement links TRBV9 to TRBJ1-5, with 8 bases lining up with TRBD1. The CDR3 contains 15 residues. The trim removed 3 bases at V and 3 bases at J, leaving 5 bases unmatched. The V gene's germline CDR1 is SGDLS and CDR2 YYNGEE. CDR3 DNA sequence: TGTGCCAGCAGCGCTTCGGGACAGGTCAATCAGCCCCAGCATTTT. Translated: CASSASGQVNQPQHF.

This chain joins TRBV5-4 and TRBJ2-3, with TRBD2 identical over 12 bases. CDR1 and CDR2 from the germline V gene are SGHNT and YYREEE (reference sequence). V dropped 0 bases and J dropped 3; count of bases not matched to a gene: 2. CDR3 size: 16 residues. The CDR3 region has the DNA TGTGCCAGCAGCTTGGGACTAGCGGGGGAGACAGATACGCAGTATTTT. Protein sequence: CASSLGLAGETDTQYF.

The chain uses TRBV9 and TRBJ1-2; D perhaps matches TRBD1 (5 bases). The CDR3 is 14 amino acids. Trimming took off 0 bases at V and 6 bases at J, with 12 bases between the two ends. Germline CDR1 and CDR2: SGDLS and YYNGEE. CDR3 coding DNA: TGTGCCAGCAGCGTAGGTGGGGGTAATCATGGCTACACCTTC. It is translated as CASSVGGGNHGYTF.

The rearrangement joins TRBV7-3 to TRBJ2-5, with TRBD1 identical over 8 bases. Germline loops: CDR1 SGHTA, CDR2 FQGTGA. The V segment lost 6 bases and the J segment 7 bases; nucleotides outside the gene matches: 7. The CDR3 runs 13 residues. CDR3 DNA sequence: TGTGCCAGCAGTACAGGGGGAGGCGGGACCCAGTACTTC. Its translation is CASSTGGGGTQYF.

This chain uses TRBV14 with TRBJ2-1; 11 nucleotides align to TRBD2. CDR1 and CDR2 (germline): SGHDN, FVKESK. With V trimmed by 1 base and J by 7 bases, 12 bases remained unmatched. The CDR3 consists of 18 residues. CDR3 in amino acids: CASSQAPSLAGAGNEQFF. The DNA of the CDR3 is TGTGCCAGCAGCCAAGCTCCGTCACTAGCGGGGGCGGGGAATGAGCAGTTCTTC.